This T cell receptor beta chain was recorded in a study of blood T cell repertoires in COVID-19. Trimming at V came to 5 bases and at J to 8 bases, leaving 6 bases not matched to a gene. CDR3 size: 15 residues. Germline V gene data show CDR1 as SNHLY and CDR2 as FYNNEI. Method: immunoSEQ multiplex PCR; TCRdb's copy keeps in-frame clones and lacks some. The sample includes some 290,000 clones, roughly 90% of them seen just once. The receptor was isolated from a woman in her 30s who had been exposed to COVID-19. The V call is TRBV2, the J call TRBJ1-6; 10 positions match TRBD1. The sequencing sample was made of PBMCs or T cells enriched from blood (not recorded which). CDR3 in amino acids: CASSLRTGGHSPLHF. In DNA, the CDR3 is TGTGCCAGCAGTCTCCGGACAGGGGGGCATTCACCCCTCCACTTT.